A single sample is the source of the 18 T cell receptor beta chains below, sequenced in a study of PD-1 blockade in mismatch repair-deficient tumors. Assay used: immunoSEQ multiplex PCR; TCRdb lists only in-frame clones, some missing. Found here are 11,000 to 15,000 clones, over 75% of them singletons; the top ten hold over 9.5%. Time point indicated: identical roughly 11-day culture without peptide (control). Which antigens these TCRs recognize remains unknown. The specimen was cells cultured in vitro, collected from a patient treated with pembrolizumab. The origin of the receptors is an adult with mismatch repair-deficient cancer.

This chain connects TRBV7-2 to TRBJ2-7; tentative D call: TRBD2 (6 bases). Per the germline V gene, CDR1 is SGHTA and CDR2 is FQGNSA. The CDR3 totals 15 residues. V was cut by 1 base and J by 2 bases, with 12 bases left in between. CDR3 loop: CASSLGPGDTYEQYF. As DNA, the CDR3 is TGTGCCAGCAGCTTAGGGCCGGGAGATACCTACGAGCAGTACTTC.

This sequence joins TRBV19 and TRBJ1-3, with D possibly TRBD1 on 5 matching bases. This CDR3 contains 17 residues. The germline gives CDR1 LNHDA, CDR2 SQIVND (reference sequence). The V end was cut by 7 bases, the J end by 0 bases, with 19 bases between. The DNA of the CDR3 is TGTGCCAGTACCGAAATCAAGAGGGGCGCCTCTGGAAACACCATATATTTT. This codes for CASTEIKRGASGNTIYF. Using reference TRBV19 and TRBJ1-3 for the parts outside the CDR3, the full variable domain is DGGITQSPKYLFRKEGQNVTLSCEQNLNHDAMYWYRQDPGQGLRLIYYSQIVNDFQKGDIAEGYSVSREKKESFPLTVTSAQKNPTAFYLCASTEIKRGASGNTIYFGEGSWLTVV.

This clone was recorded only once. This chain connects TRBV19 to TRBJ2-3, with D perhaps TRBD2 (6 bases). V lost 6 bases and J 2 bases, leaving 18 bases between the germline ends. CDR1 LNHDA and CDR2 SQIVND come from the germline V gene (reference sequence). The CDR3 consists of 16 residues. The CDR3 loop reads CASRPGVSRATDTQYF. The CDR3 DNA reads TGTGCCAGTAGGCCGGGAGTCTCACGGGCCACAGATACGCAGTATTTT.

This clone was found once. This chain uses TRBV5-1 with TRBJ2-1; no reliable D call. Trimming shortened V by 0 bases and J by 5 bases, and 6 bases separated the two germline ends. Germline V gene lookup returns CDR1 SGHRS and CDR2 YFSETQ. CDR3 size: 13 residues. The CDR3 loop reads CASSLVRHNEQFF. In nucleotides, the CDR3 is TGCGCCAGCAGCTTGGTCCGACACAATGAGCAGTTCTTC.

Written as DNA, the CDR3 is TGTGCCAGCAGCCAAGAGATGGGCGGGACTTACAATGAGCAGTTCTTC. It specifies CASSQEMGGTYNEQFF. The rearrangement links TRBV4-2 to TRBJ2-1; TRBD2 is a possible D gene (6 bases). The CDR3 spans 16 residues. CDR1 is LGHNA, CDR2 YNFKEQ, per germline. V lost 0 bases and J 4 bases, leaving 13 bases between the germline ends.

The V and J genes are TRBV21-1 and TRBJ2-7; the table's D gene call, TRBD2, was not cross checked with the DNA. TRBV21-1 is noted as a pseudogene. The CDR3 contains 13 residues. This CDR3 reads CASSTREIYEQYF. The CDR3 DNA reads as TGTGCCAGCAGCACACGGGAGATCTACGAGCAGTACTTC.

The chain recombines TRBV28 with TRBJ2-3; 8 nucleotides line up with TRBD1. This CDR3 contains 14 residues. The germline V gene has CDR1 MDHEN and CDR2 SYDVKM. V was pared by 7 bases and J by 5 bases, with 8 bases of the junction left unmatched. CDR3 in DNA: TGTGCCAGCAATACTGCCAGGGGGCAAGATACGCAGTATTTT. It specifies CASNTARGQDTQYF. The full variable domain, with the rest looked up from reference TRBV28 and TRBJ2-3, is DVKVTQSSRYLVKRTGEKVFLECVQDMDHENMFWYRQDPGLGLRLIYFSYDVKMKEKGDIPEGYSVSREKKERFSLILESASTNQTSMYLCASNTARGQDTQYFGPGTRLTVL.

The chain employs TRBV27 and TRBJ2-7, with 7 bases aligning to TRBD1. Germline CDR1 is MNHEY and CDR2 is SMNVEV (reference sequence). CDR3 size: 13 residues. J gave up 0 bases and V 7 bases, and 3 bases lay outside the gene matches. Here the CDR3 DNA reads TGTGCCAGCAAGGGACAGCTCTCCTACGAGCAGTACTTC. This gives the protein CASKGQLSYEQYF.

The rearrangement links TRBV19 to TRBJ1-1; 8 bases line up with TRBD1. This CDR3 has 14 residues. Germline V lookup: CDR1 LNHDA, CDR2 SQIVND (reference sequence). V lost 0 bases to trimming and J lost 8 bases; unmatched junction nucleotides: 5. CDR3 sequence (DNA): TGTGCCAGTAGTATAGACGGGAGGACAGGGGAAGCTTTCTTT. As protein: CASSIDGRTGEAFF.

This chain connects TRBV29-1 to TRBJ2-5; unclear D gene. Trimming removed 4 bases at V and 2 bases at J, with 8 bases between. Germline V gives CDR1 SQVTM, CDR2 ANQGSEA. The CDR3 has 12 amino acids. The CDR3 DNA is TGCAGCGTTGCGCCCTCACAAGAGACCCAGTACTTC. Amino acid sequence: CSVAPSQETQYF.

The rearrangement uses TRBV27 and TRBJ2-7, with 9 bases fitting TRBD1. CDR1 is MNHEY, CDR2 SMNVEV, per germline (reference sequence). CDR3 length equals 14 residues. The trim removed 4 bases at V and 3 bases at J, leaving 4 bases unmatched. For the CDR3, the DNA is TGTGCCAGCAGTTCCGGGACAGGGTTCTACGAGCAGTACTTC. Translating gives CASSSGTGFYEQYF.

This chain connects TRBV6-5 to TRBJ2-3, with D unclear. Germline V CDR1 and CDR2: MNHEY, SVGAGI. V was pared by 0 bases and J by 3 bases, with 10 bases between. The CDR3 covers 15 residues. DNA of the CDR3: TGTGCCAGCAGTTACTCGACCCCAGTTACAGATACGCAGTATTTT. Protein product: CASSYSTPVTDTQYF.

This chain uses TRBV19 with TRBJ1-1; TRBD1 matches at 7 bases. There are 16 residues in the CDR3. The germline CDR1 and CDR2 sequences are LNHDA and SQIVND (reference sequence). V shed 5 bases, J shed 0 bases, and the junction held 9 bases outside the gene matches. CDR3 protein: CASSAWDRPVNTEAFF. CDR3 coding DNA: TGTGCCAGTAGTGCCTGGGACAGACCTGTGAACACTGAAGCTTTCTTT.

This chain joins TRBV5-1 and TRBJ2-5; D remains unclear. V lost 1 base and J 0 bases, leaving 4 bases between the germline ends. The CDR3 extends over 13 amino acids. Germline values: CDR1 SGHRS, CDR2 YFSETQ. CDR3 in DNA: TGCGCCAGCAGCTTGTTGTACCAAGAGACCCAGTACTTC. Its translation: CASSLLYQETQYF.

The CDR3 here is CASSSTGQGAYEQYF. The CDR3 DNA is TGCGCCAGCAGCTCTACGGGACAGGGAGCCTACGAGCAGTACTTC. The V gene is TRBV5-1, the J gene TRBJ2-7; the match to TRBD1 covers 9 bases. CDR3 length: 15 amino acids. CDR1 and CDR2 (germline): SGHRS, YFSETQ. J gave up 2 bases and V 3 bases, and 6 bases lay outside the gene matches.

The rearrangement links TRBV7-9 to TRBJ1-1; TRBD1 is a possible D gene (6 bases). Germline assignment: CDR1 SEHNR and CDR2 FQNEAQ (reference sequence). V was shortened by 3 bases and J by 7 bases, with 12 bases between the two germline ends. There are 13 residues in the CDR3. The CDR3 spells CASSFGGSVEAFF. DNA of the CDR3: TGTGCCAGCAGCTTCGGGGGCTCGGTTGAAGCTTTCTTT. Based on the CDR3 plus reference TRBV7-9 and TRBJ1-1, the full variable domain is DTGVSQNPRHKITKRGQNVTFRCDPISEHNRLYWYRQTLGQGPEFLTYFQNEAQLEKSRLLSDRFSAERPKGSFSTLEIQRTEQGDSAMYLCASSFGGSVEAFFGQGTRLTVV.

The CDR3 bases are TGTGCCAGCAGTTACTTGGGAGAGGAGCAGTTCTTC. Its translation: CASSYLGEEQFF. The J gene is TRBJ2-1, the V gene TRBV6-6; a weak D match, TRBD2 (5 bases). This CDR3 is 12 amino acids long. V gave up 1 base and J gave up 10 bases, with 8 bases separating them. Germline V gene sequence: CDR1 MNHNY, CDR2 SVGAGI (reference sequence).

This clone was detected only once. The chain couples TRBV4-1 to TRBJ2-1; the match to TRBD2 covers 11 bases. The CDR3 is 15 residues long. Germline V CDR1 and CDR2: MGHRA, YSYEKL. V gave up 3 bases and J gave up 4 bases; unmatched junction bases: 2. CDR3 sequence (DNA): TGCGCCAGCAGCCAGGGGACTAGCGGTTACAATGAGCAGTTCTTC. It translates to CASSQGTSGYNEQFF.